The clone carrying this T cell receptor (beta chain) was seen at least ten times. RNA transcripts were the source from which TCR beta CDR3 regions were amplified. HTBI-primed RT-PCR formed the first round, and a multiplex PCR formed the second. One entry per CDR3 protein, called by TCRdb with MiXCR from the multiplex PCR reads. The repertoire holds roughly 420,000 distinct CDR3 sequences, around 20% seen once, with under 3.5% in the top ten. This sample was included in a study of Graves' ophthalmopathy and Graves' hyperthyroidism. The V gene's germline CDR1 is MNHNS and CDR2 SASEGT. V lost 9 bases to trimming and J lost 8 bases, with 11 bases between them. This CDR3 comprises 11 residues.

The sample consisted of peripheral blood. The TCR originated in a woman between 18 and 30 years old with stable Graves' hyperthyroidism. V is TRBV6-1 and J is TRBJ2-4; D is ambiguous. CDR3 loop: CASKTRYIQYF. The CDR3 region has the DNA TGTGCCAGTAAGACACGATACATTCAGTACTTC.